This TCR beta chain emerged from a study of blood T cell repertoires in COVID-19. In the study overall: There were acute and convalescent COVID-19 samples, and they came from the United States, Italy and Spain. Sample material is recorded as cDNA or gDNA derived from T cells, B-cell-depleted T cells, or PBMCs.

Comment on this clone: This sample also contains other DNA sequences that code for the same CDR3.

Authors' processing steps: Nucleated cell number was recorded as an estimate derived from reference gene primer amplification. Method: immunoSEQ multiplex PCR; TCRdb's copy keeps in-frame clones and lacks some. The DNA gave D and trimming, while V, J and clone size come from that table. The profile shows 300,000 to 400,000 clones, around 91% of them singletons. This CDR3 contains 14 residues. Per germline, CDR1 KGHSH and CDR2 LQKENI. The junction had 1 base not matched to a gene; V was cut back by 3 bases and J by 1 base. The sequence was collected from a woman younger than 35 who had recovered from COVID-19. The sequenced sample was peripheral blood. V and J are TRBV18 and TRBJ1-1; 8 nucleotides line up with TRBD1. The CDR3 loop is CASSPTGGNTEAFF. The CDR3 nucleotides read TGTGCCAGCTCACCCACAGGGGGGAACACTGAAGCTTTCTTT. Full variable domain (outside the CDR3, taken from reference TRBV18 and TRBJ1-1): NAGVMQNPRHLVRRRGQEARLRCSPMKGHSHVYWYRQLPEEGLKFMVYLQKENIIDESGMPKERFSAEFPKEGPSILRIQQVVRGDSAAYFCASSPTGGNTEAFFGQGTRLTVV.